This section outlines one TCR beta chain sequence together with its context. This clone's antigen is unknown. Per-base quality was not reported, and no clone a single base away is much larger than it. This specimen belongs to a study of OX40 agonist ivuxolimab in advanced cancers. Broadly, across the study: Ivuxolimab was a fully human IgG2 agonistic monoclonal antibody targeting the costimulatory receptor OX40 (CD134). Intravenous ivuxolimab was administered to patients every 2 weeks at six dose levels: 0.01, 0.1, 0.3, 1.5, 3 and 10 mg/kg. Among the roughly 50 dose-escalation patients, around 19 had hepatocellular carcinoma, about 15 melanoma, 9 renal cell carcinoma and 9 head and neck cancer. In the dose-escalation cohort, 82.7% of patients were male, and the mean age was approximately 64 years, with a range of about 23 to 80. Patients were allowed to have had prior anti-PD-1, anti-PD-L1 or anti-CTLA-4 therapy, and more than 35% of the dose-escalation patients had been treated with checkpoint inhibitors. Partial responses occurred in three dose-escalation patients, of whom one had hepatocellular carcinoma and two had cutaneous melanoma. The purpose of peripheral TCRbeta sequencing was to test whether ivuxolimab changed TCR sequence diversity and led to clonal T-cell expansion. The paper covers the monotherapy dose-escalation part of the phase I ivuxolimab trial, which included N ≈ 52 patients.

The study at large found these results: Partial responders in the 0.1-3.0 mg/kg groups had among the lowest normalized peripheral clonal expansion, especially among CD8+ T cells. Clonal expansion of both CD4+ and CD8+ blood T cells was observed from baseline to week 6 at doses 0.1 to 3.0 mg/kg. Low levels of normalized T-cell clonal expansion were also seen in some patients who did not respond. After ivuxolimab, more expanded clones were found on average in CD8+ T cells than in CD4+ T cells. The antigen specificity of the peripheral T cells that underwent clonal expansion was not determined.

CDR3 length: 17 amino acids, cysteine to phenylalanine. Here the CDR3 DNA is all that survives: 51 bases in frame from base 1. Trimming removed 2 bases from V and 0 bases from J, leaving 11 bases between the germline ends. The germline V gene supplies CDR1 SGHTA and CDR2 FQGTGA. To sequence the TCRbeta CDR3 region, genomic DNA was isolated from the sorted cells. The immunoSEQ Assay was used for sequencing of TCRbeta CDR3 regions. This immuneACCESS table, as held by TCRdb, lists in-frame sequences with V and J called but not all clones. Of the missing ones, under half trace to an unresolved V gene in checked studies; the others have no known cause. The sample table records tens of thousands of clones; about four fifths of these occur just once. 15% of the sample comes from the top ten. Patients with autoimmune disease history or receiving systemic immunosuppression were excluded from the trial. Peripheral blood for TCR sequencing was drawn from every dose cohort at baseline, at cycle 4 day 1 and at cycle 7 day 1. Samples came from an open-label, multicenter, first-in-human phase I dose-escalation trial of ivuxolimab. Adults with locally advanced or metastatic head and neck squamous cell, hepatocellular, melanoma or renal cell carcinoma were enrolled in the trial. Before TCR sequencing, CD4+ and CD8+ T cells were separately sorted from peripheral blood.

The sequence joins TRBV7-3 to TRBJ2-6; the D gene cannot be resolved reliably. Specimen: CD4+ or CD8+ T cells sorted from blood, collected in a trial of the OX40 agonist ivuxolimab. The receptor comes from an adult with an advanced solid tumor such as melanoma, head and neck, liver or kidney cancer. The DNA reads as follows: TGTGCCAGCAGCTTAGGGCAGGCCCCCTCTGGGGCCAACGTCCTGACTTTC. Translated, it reads CASSLGQAPSGANVLTF. When the CDR3 is completed using the reference TRBV7-3 and TRBJ2-6 genes on either side, the full variable domain is GAGVSQTPSNKVTEKGKYVELRCDPISGHTALYWYRQSLGQGPEFLIYFQGTGAADDSGLPNDRFFAVRPEGSVSTLKIQRTERGDSAVYLCASSLGQAPSGANVLTFGAGSRLTVL.